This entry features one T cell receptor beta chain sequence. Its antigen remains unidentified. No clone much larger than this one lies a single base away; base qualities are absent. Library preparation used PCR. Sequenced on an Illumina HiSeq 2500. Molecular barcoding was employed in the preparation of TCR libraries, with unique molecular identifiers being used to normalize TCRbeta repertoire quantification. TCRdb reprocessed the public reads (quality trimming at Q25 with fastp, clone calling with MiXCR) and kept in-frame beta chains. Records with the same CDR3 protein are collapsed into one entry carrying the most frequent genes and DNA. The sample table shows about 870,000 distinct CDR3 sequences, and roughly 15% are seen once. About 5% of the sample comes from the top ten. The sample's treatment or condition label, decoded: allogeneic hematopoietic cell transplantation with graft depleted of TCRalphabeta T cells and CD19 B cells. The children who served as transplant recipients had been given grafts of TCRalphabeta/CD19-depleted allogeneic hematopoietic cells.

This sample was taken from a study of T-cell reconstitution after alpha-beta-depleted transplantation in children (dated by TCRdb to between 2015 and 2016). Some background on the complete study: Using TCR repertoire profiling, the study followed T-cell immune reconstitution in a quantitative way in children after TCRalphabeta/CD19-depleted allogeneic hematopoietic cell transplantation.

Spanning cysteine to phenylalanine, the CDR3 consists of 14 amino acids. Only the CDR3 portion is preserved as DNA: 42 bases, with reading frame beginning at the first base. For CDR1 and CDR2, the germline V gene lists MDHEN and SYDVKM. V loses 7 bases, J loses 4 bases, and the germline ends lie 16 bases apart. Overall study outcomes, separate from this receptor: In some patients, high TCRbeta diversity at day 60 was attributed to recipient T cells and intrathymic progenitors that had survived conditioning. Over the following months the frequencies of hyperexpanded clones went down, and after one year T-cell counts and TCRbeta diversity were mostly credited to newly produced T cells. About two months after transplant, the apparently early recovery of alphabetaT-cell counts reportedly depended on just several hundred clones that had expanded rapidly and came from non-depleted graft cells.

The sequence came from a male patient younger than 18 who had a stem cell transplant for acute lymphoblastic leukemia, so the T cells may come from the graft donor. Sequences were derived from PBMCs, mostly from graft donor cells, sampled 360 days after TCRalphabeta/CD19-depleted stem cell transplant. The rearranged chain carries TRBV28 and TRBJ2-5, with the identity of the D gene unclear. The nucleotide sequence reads TGTGCCAGCACAAATTATGTGGCGATAGAGACCCAGTACTTC. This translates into CASTNYVAIETQYF.